A single sample gave rise to the 13 T cell receptor beta chains below, sequenced in a study of CXCR3-negative and CXCR3-positive naive CD8 T cells. Via 5' RACE with UMI labels, TRB cDNA libraries were prepared. After re-calling the 5' RACE reads, TCRdb lists one entry per CDR3 protein, DNA absent. The listing contains about 40,000 distinct CDR3 sequences. Sequenced: memory CD8+ T cells from blood. Receptors originate from a human donor in good health. Some clones in this sample may be carry-over from other donors' samples.

The rearrangement joins TRBV29-1 to TRBJ2-3; TCRdb returns TRBD2, unconfirmable since there is no DNA. Looked up from germline, CDR1 is SQVTM and CDR2 is ANQGSEA. The CDR3 extends over 16 amino acids. CDR3 sequence: CSVEGGTSGASDTQYF.

The chain combines TRBV4-2 with TRBJ2-7. Germline V lookup: CDR1 LGHNA, CDR2 YNFKEQ. This CDR3 is 14 amino acids long. Here the CDR3 reads CASSQDRSWYEQYF.

The rearrangement links TRBV27 to TRBJ2-1; TCRdb indicates TRBD2, and absent DNA this call remains unverified. The CDR3 is 16 amino acids. The germline gives CDR1 MNHEY, CDR2 SMNVEV (reference sequence). The CDR3 is CASSFVAGGALHEQFF.

The chain carries TRBV4-2 and TRBJ2-3; with no DNA, the TCRdb D assignment of TRBD1 cannot be verified. Germline V gives CDR1 LGHNA, CDR2 YNFKEQ. This CDR3 is 15 amino acids long. Here the CDR3 reads CASSQDTGGADTQYF.

This sequence joins TRBV29-1 and TRBJ2-7; TCRdb outputs TRBD1, but without DNA this stays unchecked. From germline, CDR1 is SQVTM and CDR2 ANQGSEA. This CDR3 is 15 amino acids long. CDR3: CSVQGTVEASYEQYF.

The chain joins TRBV6-5 to TRBJ2-3; without DNA, the TCRdb call of TRBD1 cannot be checked. The CDR3 totals 20 residues. Germline V gene data show CDR1 as MNHEY and CDR2 as SVGAGI. CDR3 residues: CASSYSRVAHAPSSTDTQYF.

The chain uses TRBV4-2 and TRBJ1-4; the D call from TCRdb, TRBD1, cannot be confirmed without DNA. This CDR3 comprises 16 residues. Germline-derived CDR1 and CDR2 are LGHNA and YNFKEQ. The CDR3 loop reads CASSQETGTGGEKLFF.

The V call is TRBV4-2, the J call TRBJ2-2. Per the germline V gene, CDR1 is LGHNA and CDR2 is YNFKEQ. This CDR3 region has 15 residues. The CDR3 loop reads CASRADHGNTGELFF.

V usage is TRBV6-2 or TRBV6-3 and J usage is TRBJ2-2; TCRdb's D gene call, TRBD1, goes unchecked for lack of DNA. CDR3 length: 14 residues. Germline CDR1 is MNHEY and CDR2 is SVGEGT. The CDR3 loop reads CASSYSTGAGELFF.

V and J are TRBV9 and TRBJ2-1; TCRdb indicates TRBD2, and absent DNA this call remains unverified. Germline CDR1 reads SGDLS; CDR2 reads YYNGEE. CDR3 length: 17 residues. CDR3 region: CASSVASRAYSDNEQFF.

The V and J genes are TRBV5-5 and TRBJ1-1; TCRdb designates TRBD1, a call that cannot be tested without DNA. Per germline, CDR1 SGHKS and CDR2 YYEKEE (reference sequence). The CDR3 is 13 amino acids. The CDR3 protein is CASSWTGRTEAFF.

The rearrangement joins TRBV29-1 to TRBJ1-1; as DNA is missing, the TRBD1 call by TCRdb cannot be tested. CDR1 SQVTM and CDR2 ANQGSEA come from the germline V gene. The CDR3 spans 16 residues. CDR3: CSPVRWDSSKNTEAFF.

This chain joins TRBV2 and TRBJ2-7; lacking DNA, the TRBD1 call made by TCRdb goes unchecked. The length of the CDR3 is 15 residues. Germline-derived CDR1 and CDR2 are SNHLY and FYNNEI. The CDR3 spells CASKARGAGLYEQYF.